The present TCR beta chain was sequenced within a study of response to subunit inactivated influenza vaccine. The CDR3 is made up of 14 amino acids. CDR1 DFQATT and CDR2 SNEGSKA come from the germline V gene (reference sequence). Trimming took off 7 bases at V and 5 bases at J, with 21 bases between the two ends. Using its own MiXCR run on the RT-PCR reads, TCRdb lists one record per CDR3 protein. This sample yields hundreds of thousands of distinct CDR3 sequences, of which more than 15% are seen a single time; around 10% belongs to the top ten. This clonotype was detected a few times. The sample was PBMCs from blood, taken approximately 12 days after vaccination. The sequence was collected from a man over 45 who received an inactivated influenza vaccine. The chain joins TRBV20-1 to TRBJ2-7; possibly TRBD2 for D (7 bases). The CDR3 region is CSVRGGRGFHEQYF. CDR3 DNA sequence: TGCAGTGTCAGGGGCGGGAGAGGTTTCCACGAGCAGTACTTC.